A single sample gave rise to the 13 T cell receptor beta chains below, sequenced in a study of response to subunit inactivated influenza vaccine. TCRdb ran MiXCR on the RT-PCR reads and lists one entry per CDR3 protein. The table lists 170,000 or so distinct CDR3 sequences, about 10% of them singletons. Sequenced here: CD8+ T cells sorted from PBMCs, sampled less than 30 months after vaccination. These receptors came from a man in his fifties or sixties who received an inactivated influenza vaccine.

The genes are TRBV7-2 and TRBJ2-7; a possible D gene is TRBD1 (6 bases). Between the trimmed V and J ends, which lost 3 bases and 3 bases, there was a span of 12 bases. From germline, CDR1 is SGHTA and CDR2 FQGNSA. The CDR3 sequence is 14 residues long. The CDR3 region is CASSFYRAHYEQYF. The CDR3 DNA reads as TGTGCCAGCAGCTTCTACAGGGCGCACTACGAGCAGTACTTC.

There are a few counts of this clonotype. The chain links TRBV18 to TRBJ2-1; 11 positions agree with TRBD2. Losses at the gene ends were 2 bases for V and 2 bases for J; bases not matched to a gene: 5. The CDR3 loop spans 17 amino acids. CDR1 and CDR2 (germline): KGHSH, LQKENI. The CDR3 DNA reads as TGTGCCAGCTCACCAATACTAGCGGGGGCCACCTACAATGAGCAGTTCTTC. It yields the protein CASSPILAGATYNEQFF.

The chain is built from TRBV27 and TRBJ2-1, with 11 bases matching TRBD2. This CDR3 spans 15 amino acids. Unmatched junction bases numbered 5, after V lost 6 bases and J lost 4 bases. Germline CDR1 MNHEY, CDR2 SMNVEV (reference sequence). CDR3 region: CASRLGTSGYNEQFF. Here the CDR3 DNA reads TGTGCCAGCAGACTCGGGACTAGCGGATACAATGAGCAGTTCTTC.

The chain uses TRBV24-1 and TRBJ2-3; 8 bases map to TRBD2. The CDR3 runs to 16 residues. Trimming cost V 7 bases and J 6 bases; bases outside gene matches: 14. Per germline, CDR1 KGHDR and CDR2 SFDVKD. The CDR3 here is CATSQRGGTLGDTQYF. The DNA for the CDR3 is TGTGCCACCAGCCAGCGCGGGGGGACCTTGGGGGATACGCAGTATTTT.

This clonotype was seen only a few times. The CDR3 region is CASSQIFGTGTYEQYF. The CDR3 nucleotides are TGTGCCAGCAGCCAGATATTCGGGACAGGAACCTACGAGCAGTACTTC. V usage is TRBV14 and J usage is TRBJ2-7, with 8 nucleotides matching TRBD1. Looked up from germline, CDR1 is SGHDN and CDR2 is FVKESK. With V trimmed by 3 bases and J by 2 bases, 9 bases remained unmatched. The CDR3 spans 16 residues. The full variable domain, in which reference TRBV14 and TRBJ2-7 provide the parts outside the CDR3, is EAGVTQFPSHSVIEKGQTVTLRCDPISGHDNLYWYRRVMGKEIKFLLHFVKESKQDESGMPNNRFLAERTGGTYSTLKVQPAELEDSGVYFCASSQIFGTGTYEQYFGPGTRLTVT.

This clonotype was seen more than once but under ten times. The chain carries TRBV6-2 or TRBV6-3 and TRBJ2-3; no definite D call. CDR3 length: 14 residues. Trimming shortened V by 10 bases and J by 2 bases, and 16 bases separated the two germline ends. CDR1 is MNHEY and CDR2 is SVGEGT in the germline V gene. The CDR3 region is CATWTISPTDTQYF. CDR3 DNA: TGTGCCACTTGGACGATATCCCCCACAGATACGCAGTATTTT.

This clonotype occurred a few times. This chain connects TRBV28 to TRBJ2-1; TRBD2 matches at 7 bases. The germline gives CDR1 MDHEN, CDR2 SYDVKM. Losses at the gene ends were 10 bases for V and 6 bases for J; bases not matched to a gene: 9. The CDR3 loop spans 13 amino acids. The CDR3 loop reads CATDGGRGNEQFF. The DNA of the CDR3 is TGTGCCACCGACGGCGGGAGAGGCAATGAGCAGTTCTTC.

This clonotype was seen many times. The chain couples TRBV15 to TRBJ2-7; TRBD1 aligns across 8 bases. The CDR3 has 14 residues. Per the germline V gene, CDR1 is LNHNV and CDR2 is YYDKDF (reference sequence). J gave up 5 bases and V 0 bases, and 3 bases lay outside the gene matches. The CDR3 bases are TGTGCCACCAGCAGAGATTCAGGGGGCCACGAGCAGTACTTC. This encodes CATSRDSGGHEQYF. The whole variable domain, filled in from reference TRBV15 and TRBJ2-7, reads DAMVIQNPRYQVTQFGKPVTLSCSQTLNHNVMYWYQQKSSQAPKLLFHYYDKDFNNEADTPDNFQSRRPNTSFCFLDIRSPGLGDTAMYLCATSRDSGGHEQYFGPGTRLTVT.

This clonotype showed up many times. This chain joins TRBV29-1 and TRBJ2-5; maybe TRBD1 (5 bases). The germline V and J ends were trimmed by 0 bases and 0 bases, with 11 bases remaining between them. The CDR3 is 15 amino acids. Germline-derived CDR1 and CDR2 are SQVTM and ANQGSEA. This CDR3 reads CSVEDPKTDQETQYF. Written as DNA, the CDR3 is TGCAGCGTTGAAGATCCGAAGACAGACCAAGAGACCCAGTACTTC.

This clonotype was picked up many times. This chain links TRBV20-1 with TRBJ2-1; D ambiguous. The germline V gene encodes CDR1 DFQATT and CDR2 SNEGSKA (reference sequence). V was trimmed by 3 bases and J by 8 bases, leaving 2 bases between them. The CDR3 is made up of 9 amino acids. The CDR3 DNA follows: TGCAGTGCTAGTTATGAGCAGTTCTTC. It yields the protein CSASYEQFF.

V usage is TRBV20-1 and J usage is TRBJ2-1, with D possibly being TRBD1 (6 bases). The length of the CDR3 is 16 residues. Germline CDR1 reads DFQATT; CDR2 reads SNEGSKA (reference sequence). The V and J ends lost 0 bases and 3 bases respectively, with 15 bases between them. For the CDR3, the DNA is TGCAGTGCTAGAGAGGCAGGGACATATTACTACAATGAGCAGTTCTTC. Its translation: CSAREAGTYYYNEQFF.

This clonotype was counted a few times. The genes are TRBV7-2 and TRBJ2-5; TRBD2 aligns across 9 bases. The CDR3 extends over 13 amino acids. V was pared by 5 bases and J by 10 bases, with 8 bases of the junction left unmatched. Germline CDR1 and CDR2: SGHTA and FQGNSA. The CDR3 loop is CASSISGGRGQYF. In DNA form, the CDR3 reads TGTGCCAGCAGCATTAGCGGGGGTCGGGGCCAGTACTTC.

The CDR3 here is CSARPTSGSWYEQYF. The DNA for the CDR3 is TGCAGTGCTAGGCCAACTAGCGGGAGTTGGTACGAGCAGTACTTC. V gene TRBV20-1 combines with J gene TRBJ2-7; 11 bases are shared with TRBD2. The length of the CDR3 is 15 residues. The germline CDR1 and CDR2 sequences are DFQATT and SNEGSKA (reference sequence). V lost 3 bases, J lost 4 bases, and 8 bases stayed unmatched.